A selection of T cell receptor beta chains follows, all from one sample in a study of T cells in narcolepsy. Repertoires were generated with immunoSEQ multiplex PCR, while TCRdb's copy carries only in-frame clones and drops some. The sample lists about 15,000 clones, approximately 85% occurring once. Source material: memory (CD45RA-) CD4+ T cells from blood. The receptors come from a human donor in good health. Both conserved end residues are part of each CDR3. A D gene is named only where the DNA matches it firmly. Clone size is given for some rows only: seen once, a few or many times, or a class if the clone is expanded.

>TRBJ1-1|.|TRBV5-6|TRBD1|19
CASSWDRDRGLTRNTEAFF
TGTGCCAGCAGCTGGGACAGGGATCGGGGGCTCACTCGGAACACTGAAGCTTTCTTT
>TRBJ1-1|.|TRBV30|TRBD1|12
CAWDRGNTEAFF
TGTGCCTGGGACAGGGGGAACACTGAAGCTTTCTTT
>TRBJ1-2|once|TRBV19|.|13
CASRGGANYGYTF
TGTGCCAGTAGAGGGGGGGCGAACTATGGCTACACCTTC
>TRBJ2-5|.|TRBV7-9|.|13
CASSLEGRTDQYF
TGTGCCAGCAGCTTAGAGGGTCGTACGGACCAGTACTTC
>TRBJ1-2|.|TRBV6-5|.|15
CASSAGEAGNYGYTF
TGTGCCAGCAGTGCCGGTGAAGCAGGCAACTATGGCTACACCTTC
>TRBJ2-5|.|TRBV2|.|13
CASREGGLETQYF
TGTGCCAGCAGAGAGGGGGGTCTGGAGACCCAGTACTTC
>TRBJ1-1|.|TRBV5-6|.|14
CASSPDVTNTEAFF
TGTGCCAGCAGCCCGGACGTAACGAACACTGAAGCTTTCTTT
>TRBJ2-5|.|TRBV6-5|.|12
CASSTSQGSQYF
TGTGCCAGCAGCACGTCCCAAGGATCCCAGTACTTC
>TRBJ2-7|.|TRBV6-1|.|12
CASGVDFYEQYF
TGTGCCAGCGGGGTGGACTTCTACGAGCAGTACTTC
>TRBJ1-5|few|TRBV19|.|11
CAGGSSWPQHF
TGTGCCGGGGGGTCATCCTGGCCCCAGCATTTT
>TRBJ1-1|.|TRBV9|.|15
CASSVVLGPDTEAFF
TGTGCCAGCAGCGTAGTACTGGGGCCGGACACTGAAGCTTTCTTT
>TRBJ2-1|.|TRBV11-2|.|15
CASSLDGIAYNEQFF
TGTGCCAGCAGCTTAGACGGGATAGCGTACAATGAGCAGTTCTTC
>TRBJ2-3|.|TRBV5-6|.|19
CASSSPPTGSLRSTDTQYF
TGTGCCAGCAGCTCCCCCCCGACAGGTTCCCTCCGGAGCACAGATACGCAGTATTTT
>TRBJ1-2|.|TRBV5-4|.|16
CASTPLFGSANYGYTF
TGTGCCAGCACCCCGCTCTTCGGGTCGGCTAACTATGGCTACACCTTC
>TRBJ2-5|few|TRBV12-5|.|14
CASAPGASKETQYF
TGTGCTAGTGCCCCAGGGGCTAGTAAAGAGACCCAGTACTTC
>TRBJ1-4|.|TRBV25-1|.|15
CASSDPGELNEKLFF
TGTGCCAGCAGTGACCCGGGGGAGCTGAATGAAAAACTGTTTTTT
>TRBJ2-2|.|TRBV18|TRBD1|16
CASSPLTGGETGELFF
TGTGCCAGCTCACCGCTGACAGGGGGCGAGACCGGGGAGCTGTTTTTT
>TRBJ1-5|.|TRBV19|.|14
CASNELGYNQPQHF
TGTGCCAGTAATGAGTTGGGGTACAATCAGCCCCAGCATTTT
>TRBJ1-3|.|TRBV6-1|.|17
CASSVSSSGMGGNTIYF
TGTGCCAGCAGTGTGTCCTCCAGTGGAATGGGCGGAAACACCATATATTTT
>TRBJ2-3|.|TRBV6-4|TRBD1|17
CASSDPRTGPLLDTQYF
TGTGCCAGCAGTGACCCGCGGACAGGTCCTCTTTTGGATACGCAGTATTTT
>TRBJ1-5|.|TRBV11-3|.|18
CASSYLKTTPEHNQPQHF
TGTGCCAGCAGTTACCTCAAGACCACACCCGAGCACAATCAGCCCCAGCATTTT
>TRBJ2-7|few|TRBV2|.|12
CASTTATYEQYF
TGTGCCAGCACCACAGCAACCTACGAGCAGTACTTC
>TRBJ2-4|.|TRBV7-9|.|15
CAVKGHTLAKNIQYF
TGTGCCGTCAAGGGACACACTTTAGCCAAAAACATTCAGTACTTC
>TRBJ2-1|.|TRBV19|TRBD2|17
CASSFFPRAGAGNEQFF
TGTGCCAGTAGTTTTTTTCCTCGAGCGGGAGCGGGGAATGAGCAGTTCTTC
>TRBJ2-6|few|TRBV5-1|TRBD1|19
CASSGGQGRQNSGANVLTF
TGCGCCAGCAGCGGGGGACAGGGAAGACAGAACTCTGGGGCCAACGTCCTGACTTTC
>TRBJ2-7|once|TRBV6-5|TRBD1|15
CASSTPGQGIYEQYF
TGTGCCAGCAGTACCCCGGGACAGGGTATCTACGAGCAGTACTTC
>TRBJ1-2|.|TRBV19|.|11
CASSIRRIYTF
TGTGCCAGTAGTATTCGCAGAATATACACCTTC
>TRBJ2-7|.|TRBV9|TRBD1|15
CASSVGQGPLYEQYF
TGTGCCAGCAGCGTAGGACAGGGCCCTTTATACGAGCAGTACTTC
>TRBJ1-2|.|TRBV2|.|13
CASSDLGPYGYTF
TGTGCCAGCAGTGACCTTGGCCCCTATGGCTACACCTTC
>TRBJ2-5|.|TRBV28|.|15
CASSSPDRRGETQYF
TGTGCCAGCAGCTCGCCCGACAGGAGGGGAGAGACCCAGTACTTC
>TRBJ1-6|.|TRBV30|.|13
CAWSVDRNSPLHF
TGTGCCTGGAGTGTAGATAGGAATTCACCCCTCCACTTT
>TRBJ2-5|.|TRBV5-6|.|12
CASSLVQSDQYF
TGTGCCAGCAGCTTGGTTCAGAGCGACCAGTACTTC
>TRBJ2-1|.|TRBV5-1|TRBD2|14
CASSRSGRGHEQFF
TGCGCCAGCAGTCGTAGCGGGAGGGGCCATGAGCAGTTCTTC
>TRBJ1-1|few|TRBV10-3|.|14
CAISSIDGDTEAFF
TGTGCCATCAGTTCGATCGACGGGGACACTGAAGCTTTCTTT
>TRBJ1-6|.|TRBV18|.|13
CASSASRDSPLHF
TGTGCCAGCTCAGCTTCGAGGGATTCACCCCTCCACTTT
>TRBJ2-7|.|TRBV6-1|TRBD1|15
CASSTPGQGIYEQYF
TGTGCCAGCAGTACCCCGGGACAGGGTATCTACGAGCAGTACTTC
>TRBJ1-1|.|TRBV5-4|.|14
CASSLERKASEAFF
TGTGCCAGCAGCTTGGAACGGAAAGCGAGTGAAGCTTTCTTT
>TRBJ1-2|.|TRBV10-3|TRBD1|14
CAISIDRAADGYTF
TGTGCCATCAGTATAGACAGGGCCGCAGACGGCTACACCTTC
>TRBJ2-6|once|TRBV5-6|.|17
CASSKSGVASGANVLTF
TGTGCCAGCAGTAAGAGTGGGGTGGCCTCTGGGGCCAACGTCCTGACTTTC
>TRBJ2-7|.|TRBV6-5|.|16
CASSYGGTHIPYEQYF
TGTGCCAGCAGTTACGGGGGGACTCACATACCCTACGAGCAGTACTTC
>TRBJ1-2|.|TRBV9|TRBD1|16
CASSAGGQAANYGYTF
TGTGCCAGCAGCGCCGGCGGACAGGCGGCTAACTATGGCTACACCTTC
>TRBJ2-2|.|TRBV11-2|.|14
CASSLGLPTGELFF
TGTGCCAGCAGCTTAGGACTACCGACCGGGGAGCTGTTTTTT
>TRBJ2-2|.|TRBV9|TRBD2|16
CASSPRLAEPPGELFF
TGTGCCAGCAGCCCCCGACTAGCGGAGCCCCCCGGGGAGCTGTTTTTT
>TRBJ2-1|.|TRBV11-3|TRBD2|20
CASSLPGTSGQLSSYNEQFF
TGTGCCAGCAGTCTCCCGGGGACTAGCGGTCAATTGAGCTCCTACAATGAGCAGTTCTTC
>TRBJ2-7|.|TRBV30|TRBD1|12
CAWSGTGGLLYF
TGTGCCTGGAGTGGTACAGGGGGCCTGCTGTACTTC
>TRBJ1-2|.|TRBV6-5|TRBD1|12
CASRQGSYGYTF
TGTGCCAGCCGACAGGGATCCTATGGCTACACCTTC
>TRBJ1-1|.|TRBV5-1|.|13
CASRESMNTEAFF
TGCGCCAGCAGAGAGAGCATGAACACTGAAGCTTTCTTT
>TRBJ1-3|few|TRBV5-1|.|14
CASTENLSGNTIYF
TGCGCCAGCACCGAGAACCTCTCTGGAAACACCATATATTTT
>TRBJ2-2|.|TRBV7-2|TRBD2|15
CASSPAGGWTGELFF
TGTGCCAGCAGCCCAGCGGGGGGATGGACCGGGGAGCTGTTTTTT
>TRBJ2-5|.|TRBV28|TRBD2|13
CASSRGGQETQYF
TGTGCCAGCAGTCGGGGGGGCCAAGAGACCCAGTACTTC
>TRBJ1-1|.|TRBV28|.|17
CASRLNPGVGRNTEAFF
TGTGCCAGCAGACTCAATCCAGGGGTGGGTCGGAACACTGAAGCTTTCTTT
>TRBJ1-2|.|TRBV5-8|.|12
CASSRDNYGYTF
TGTGCCAGCAGCCGGGACAACTATGGCTACACCTTC
>TRBJ1-5|once|TRBV10-3|TRBD1|16
CAISNGQGYHNQPQHF
TGTGCCATCAGCAACGGACAGGGGTATCACAATCAGCCCCAGCATTTT
>TRBJ1-6|.|TRBV5-1|.|12
CASRSNNSPLHF
TGCGCCAGCCGCTCAAATAATTCACCCCTCCACTTT
>TRBJ2-6|.|TRBV19|.|17
CASTPKTSFSGANVLTF
TGTGCCAGTACCCCCAAAACCTCTTTCTCTGGGGCCAACGTCCTGACTTTC
>TRBJ1-5|.|TRBV7-8|TRBD1|13
CASSLDRDQPQHF
TGTGCCAGCAGCCTGGACAGGGACCAGCCCCAGCATTTT